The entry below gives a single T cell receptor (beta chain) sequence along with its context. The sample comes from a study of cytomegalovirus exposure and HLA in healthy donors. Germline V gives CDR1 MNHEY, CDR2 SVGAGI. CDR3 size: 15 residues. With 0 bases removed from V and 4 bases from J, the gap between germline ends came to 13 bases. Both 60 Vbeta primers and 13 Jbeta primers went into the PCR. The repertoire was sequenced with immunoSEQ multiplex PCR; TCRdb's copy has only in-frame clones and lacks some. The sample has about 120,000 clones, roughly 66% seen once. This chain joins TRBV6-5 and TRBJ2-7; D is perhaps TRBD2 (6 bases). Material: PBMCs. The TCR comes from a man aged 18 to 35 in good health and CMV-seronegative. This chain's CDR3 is CASSYSPYREYEQYF. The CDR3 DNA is TGTGCCAGCAGTTACTCACCCTACCGGGAGTACGAGCAGTACTTC.